This T cell receptor beta chain was recorded in a study of read filtering for tumor transcriptome and immune sequencing (dated by TCRdb to 2018 to 2021). Background for the entire study: The cohort was composed of 17 male and 14 to 15 female patients, with a mean age of about 65 years and an age range of roughly 47 to 80. By revised international staging, roughly eight patients were R-ISS I, some 17 were R-ISS II and roughly 7 were R-ISS III. After DNase treatment, whole-transcriptome libraries were prepared with the TruSeq RNA Access Library Prep Kit. TCR-region mapped reads per sample ranged from about 3.5 to 10.27 million with IR-seq versus only roughly 75 to 1273 with RNA-seq. The study compared TCR repertoires from targeted immune repertoire sequencing and bulk whole-transcriptome sequencing run on the same bone marrow samples. One main goal was a read-filtering strategy for immune repertoire data, in particular deciding whether clonotypes backed by only one read should be removed.

Bone marrow was sampled from every patient at the time of active disease. Ficoll-Hypaque density gradient centrifugation was used to isolate the bone marrow mononuclear cells. CD138-negative cells were obtained by negative selection after labeling with CD138 magnetic microbeads on a MACS separator, removing myeloma plasma cells. Purity of the isolated cells was checked by flow cytometry on an Attune NxT using CD138 antibodies. Total RNA was extracted using TRIzol reagent and was quantified on a NanoDrop spectrophotometer. For each patient, paired RNA-seq and IR-seq were run on the CD138-negative bone marrow sample from that patient. CDR1 is given as LGHNA and CDR2 as YNFKEQ, both from the germline V gene. The CDR3 covers 13 residues, taking in both the cysteine and the phenylalanine. The only DNA kept is the CDR3, 39 bases in frame from the first base. V loses 3 bases of germline sequence and J loses 2 bases, and the interval between the two ends is 6 bases.

The research as a whole found: The sorted CD138-negative fraction was not purified T cells but a mixed bone marrow immune population. In IR-seq, single-read clonotypes were roughly four fifths of clonotypes but approximately 4% of total reads; in RNA-seq they were roughly 72% of clonotypes and approximately 40% of reads. Removing single-read clonotypes increased the correlation between IR-seq and RNA-seq shared clonotype proportions. IR-seq captured clonotypes at much higher depth and more reliably than RNA-seq, and smaller IR-seq throughput sufficed to identify most shared clonotypes.

This clonotype was observed many times. This clone's antigen is unknown. The sample holds no much larger clone one base away, and base qualities are not on file. TCR libraries were built from 400 ng RNA with the Immunoverse kit, using molecular barcoded adaptors covering alpha/delta and beta/gamma chains. The same RNA used for transcriptome sequencing was used for TCR library preparation. An Illumina HiSeq 4000 with 2 x 150 cycles was used to sequence the TCR libraries. Per the authors' processing: MiXCR aligned TCR reads to human V, D, J and C references and assembled the aligned reads into CDR3 clonotypes, with quality filtering and error correction included. The tcR package in R was used for analysis of clonotype counts and gene usage diversity. For inspection of raw mapping reads, RNA-seq reads were mapped by STAR aligner version 2.5.3a onto GRCh37 of the human genome. To test how sequencing depth affected the clonotypes detected, IR-seq fastq files were randomly downsampled with Seqtk 1.3. Through fastp at Q25 and MiXCR, TCRdb rebuilt clones from the public reads, retaining in-frame beta chains. Rows merge per CDR3 protein into single entries with the most common DNA and genes. TCRdb's processing, not the study's, gives the V and J calls here. The sample table records over 35,000 distinct CDR3 sequences; roughly 13% of these occur just once. The top ten constitute over 25% of the sample.

This clonotype originated in a donor at least 40 years old with multiple myeloma. The V and J segments used are TRBV4-2 and TRBJ2-3; the D gene is unclear. Sequences were obtained from a population of CD138-negative cells sorted from bone marrow. According to the study, the label for this sample's cell subset or site signals: bone marrow mononuclear cells depleted of CD138+ plasma/myeloma cells by negative magnetic selection. The DNA sequence is given as TGTGCCAGCAGCCAGGGCCTCACAGATACGCAGTATTTT. This codes for CASSQGLTDTQYF.